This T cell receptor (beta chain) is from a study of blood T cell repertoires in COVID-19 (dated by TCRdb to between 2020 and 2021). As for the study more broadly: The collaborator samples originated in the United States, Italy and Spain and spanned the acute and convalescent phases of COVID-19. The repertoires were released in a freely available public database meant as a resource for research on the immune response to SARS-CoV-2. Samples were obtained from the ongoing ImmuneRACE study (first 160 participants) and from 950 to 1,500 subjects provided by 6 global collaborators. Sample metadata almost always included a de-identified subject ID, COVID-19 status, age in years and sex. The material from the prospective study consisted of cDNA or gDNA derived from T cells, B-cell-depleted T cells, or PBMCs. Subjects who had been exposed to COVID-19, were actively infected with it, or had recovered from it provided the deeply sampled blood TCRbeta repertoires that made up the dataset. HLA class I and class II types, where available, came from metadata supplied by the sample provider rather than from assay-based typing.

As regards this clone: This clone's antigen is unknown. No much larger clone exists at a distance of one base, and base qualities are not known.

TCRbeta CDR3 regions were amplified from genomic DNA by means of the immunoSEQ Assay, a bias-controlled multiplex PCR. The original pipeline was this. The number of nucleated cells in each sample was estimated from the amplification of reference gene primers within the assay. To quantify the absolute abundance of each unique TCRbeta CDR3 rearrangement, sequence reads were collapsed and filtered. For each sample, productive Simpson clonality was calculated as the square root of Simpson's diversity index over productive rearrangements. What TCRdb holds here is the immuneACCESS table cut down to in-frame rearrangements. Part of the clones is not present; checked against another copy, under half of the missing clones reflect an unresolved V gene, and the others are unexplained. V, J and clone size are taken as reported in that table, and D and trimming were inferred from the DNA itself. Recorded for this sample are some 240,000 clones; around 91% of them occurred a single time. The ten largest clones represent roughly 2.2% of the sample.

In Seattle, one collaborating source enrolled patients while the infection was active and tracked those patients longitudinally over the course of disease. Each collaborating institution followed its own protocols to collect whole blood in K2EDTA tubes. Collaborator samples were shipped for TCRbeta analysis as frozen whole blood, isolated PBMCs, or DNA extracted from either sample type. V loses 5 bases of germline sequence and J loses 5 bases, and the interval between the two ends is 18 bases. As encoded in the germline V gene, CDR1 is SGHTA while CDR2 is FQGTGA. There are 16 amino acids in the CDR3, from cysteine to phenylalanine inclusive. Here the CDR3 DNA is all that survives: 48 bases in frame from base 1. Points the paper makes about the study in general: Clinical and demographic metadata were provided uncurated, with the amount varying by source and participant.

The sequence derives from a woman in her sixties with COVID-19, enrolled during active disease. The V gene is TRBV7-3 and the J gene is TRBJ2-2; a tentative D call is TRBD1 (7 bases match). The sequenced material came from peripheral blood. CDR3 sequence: CASSQTRQGGTGELFF. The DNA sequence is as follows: TGTGCCAGCAGCCAAACCCGACAGGGAGGAACCGGGGAGCTGTTTTTT.